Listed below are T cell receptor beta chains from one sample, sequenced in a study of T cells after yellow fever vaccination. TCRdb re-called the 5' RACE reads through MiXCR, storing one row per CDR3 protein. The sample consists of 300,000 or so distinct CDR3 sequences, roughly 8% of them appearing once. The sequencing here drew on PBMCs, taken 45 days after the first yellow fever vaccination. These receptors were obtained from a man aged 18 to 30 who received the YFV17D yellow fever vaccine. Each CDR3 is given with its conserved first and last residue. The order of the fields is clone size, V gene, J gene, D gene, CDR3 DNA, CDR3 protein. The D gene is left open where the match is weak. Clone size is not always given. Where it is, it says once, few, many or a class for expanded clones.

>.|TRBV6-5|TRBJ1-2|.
TGTGCCAGCATTTTTGGGACACTAAACTATGGCTACACCTTC
CASIFGTLNYGYTF
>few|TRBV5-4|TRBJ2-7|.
TGTGCCAGCAGCAAGACCGGGTACGAGCAGTACTTC
CASSKTGYEQYF
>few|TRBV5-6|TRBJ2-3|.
TGTGCCAGCAGCTTCCAGCGCGCAGATACGCAGTATTTT
CASSFQRADTQYF
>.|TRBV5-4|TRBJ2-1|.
TGTGCCAGCAGCTTGGATGGTTTACCTGAGCAGTTCTTC
CASSLDGLPEQFF
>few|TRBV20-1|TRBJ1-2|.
TGCAGTGCTAGAGATCACGTAACACCCAAAGCTAACTATGGCTACACCTTC
CSARDHVTPKANYGYTF
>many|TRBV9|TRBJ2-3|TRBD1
TGTGCCAGCAGCGTAGGGACAGGGGGCACAGATACGCAGTATTTT
CASSVGTGGTDTQYF
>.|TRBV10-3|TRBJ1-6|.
TGTGCCATCACTCCGTCGCCGGGGGGAGTTTCACCCCTCCACTTT
CAITPSPGGVSPLHF
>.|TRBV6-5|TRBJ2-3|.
TGTGCCAGCAGCCCCGGTCATACGCAGTATTTT
CASSPGHTQYF
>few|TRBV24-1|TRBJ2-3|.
TGTGCCACCAGTGACCCGGCCGGGATCACAGATACGCAGTATTTT
CATSDPAGITDTQYF
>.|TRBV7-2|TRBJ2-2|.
TGTGCCAGCAGCTTAGTGGCCGGGGCCGGGGAGCTGTTTTTT
CASSLVAGAGELFF
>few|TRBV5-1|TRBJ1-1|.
TGCGCCAGCAGCTTAGATCCGGGCCAGAACACTGAAGCTTTCTTT
CASSLDPGQNTEAFF
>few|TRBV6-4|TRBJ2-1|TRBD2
TGTGCCAGCAGTGCCCAGGCTAGCGGGGGGGCCTACAATGAGCAGTTCTTC
CASSAQASGGAYNEQFF
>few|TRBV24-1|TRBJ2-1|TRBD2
TGTGCCACCAGTGTTGATAGCGGGGGGAGTAATGAGCAGTTCTTC
CATSVDSGGSNEQFF
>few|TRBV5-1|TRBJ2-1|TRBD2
TGCGCCAGCAGCTTGAGGGCTAGCGGGTTTGTGGATGAGCAGTTCTTC
CASSLRASGFVDEQFF
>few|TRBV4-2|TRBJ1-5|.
TGTGCCAGCAGCCAAGCTGCAGGGGCCTACAATCAGCCCCAGCATTTT
CASSQAAGAYNQPQHF
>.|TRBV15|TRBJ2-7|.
TGTGCCACCAGCATAAACAGGGAATGGGGCGAGCAGTACTTC
CATSINREWGEQYF
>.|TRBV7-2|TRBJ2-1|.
TGTGCCAGCAGCTTAGCGCGACATCCCCCCTACAATGAGCAGTTCTTC
CASSLARHPPYNEQFF
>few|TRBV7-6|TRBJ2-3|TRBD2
TGTGCCAGCAGCTTAGGGACTAGCAGAAGGGTAGATACGCAGTATTTT
CASSLGTSRRVDTQYF
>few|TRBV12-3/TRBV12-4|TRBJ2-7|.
TGTGCCAGCACCGCGCAAGGGGTAAATTACGAGCAGTACTTC
CASTAQGVNYEQYF
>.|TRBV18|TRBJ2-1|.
TGTGCCAGCTCCGTCTTAGGAGGGCCGATCGGCTCCTACAATGAGCAGTTCTTC
CASSVLGGPIGSYNEQFF
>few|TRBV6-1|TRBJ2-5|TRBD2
TGTGCCAGCACGGCTAGCGGGGCTCAAGAGACCCAGTACTTC
CASTASGAQETQYF
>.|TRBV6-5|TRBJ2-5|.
TGTGCCAGCAGTTACTCGTTGGGGGCAGAGACCCAGTACTTC
CASSYSLGAETQYF
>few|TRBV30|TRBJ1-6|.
TGTGCCTGGAGTGTACATCAGAATTCACCCCTCCACTTT
CAWSVHQNSPLHF
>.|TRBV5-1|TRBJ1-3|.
TGCGCCAGCAGCTTTACAGGGAGCTCTGGAAACACCATATATTTT
CASSFTGSSGNTIYF
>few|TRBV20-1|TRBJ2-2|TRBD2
TGCAGTGCTCTCGGGACTAGCGGGGGGGGCGGGGAGCTGTTTTTT
CSALGTSGGGGELFF
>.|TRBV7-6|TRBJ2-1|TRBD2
TGTGCCAGCAGCTTCGGGGGGGAATACAATGAGCAGTTCTTC
CASSFGGEYNEQFF
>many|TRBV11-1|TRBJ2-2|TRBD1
TGTGCCAGCAGCTCCCTCTTCCAAATGGACAGGGCCTACACCGGGGAGCTGTTTTTT
CASSSLFQMDRAYTGELFF
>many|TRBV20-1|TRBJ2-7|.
TGCAGTGCTGGGAAGGGAGGGGGAGTGAGCGAGCAGTACTTC
CSAGKGGGVSEQYF
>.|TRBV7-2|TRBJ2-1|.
TGTGCCAGCAGCTTAGTAGGGACTTATAAGCAGTTCTTC
CASSLVGTYKQFF
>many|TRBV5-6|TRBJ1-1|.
TGTGCCAGCAGCCGAGTCGGGGAGCGCACTGAAGCTTTCTTT
CASSRVGERTEAFF
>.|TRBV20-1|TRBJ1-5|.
TGCAGTGCTAGACACCCGGCGAGCAATCAGCCCCAGCATTTT
CSARHPASNQPQHF
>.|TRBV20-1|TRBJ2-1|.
TGCAGTGCTGGGTGGGGCAATGAGCAGTTCTTC
CSAGWGNEQFF
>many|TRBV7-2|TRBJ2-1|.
TGTGCCAGCATTCCCACGGTCGGGGGGCGCCGCAATGAGCAGTTCTTC
CASIPTVGGRRNEQFF
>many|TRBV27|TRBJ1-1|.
TGTGCCAGCAGCCAAAGGGGGGTGAACACTGAAGCTTTCTTT
CASSQRGVNTEAFF
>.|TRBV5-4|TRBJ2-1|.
TGTGCCAGCAGCGTAAGGGGGTACGAGTACAATGAGCAGTTCTTC
CASSVRGYEYNEQFF
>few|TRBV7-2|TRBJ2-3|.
TGTGCCAGCAGGGGGGGGCTCTTCACAGATACGCAGTATTTT
CASRGGLFTDTQYF
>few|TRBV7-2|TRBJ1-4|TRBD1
TGTGCCAGCAGCTTAATTCCTGCAGGGGGTAATGAAAAACTGTTTTTT
CASSLIPAGGNEKLFF
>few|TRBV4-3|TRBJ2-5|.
TGCGCCAGCAGCCAAGGGCACAGGAACTACCAAGAGACCCAGTACTTC
CASSQGHRNYQETQYF
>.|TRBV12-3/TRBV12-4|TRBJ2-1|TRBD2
TGTGCCAGCAGTTTCGGGAGCGGGGGTGGTAATGAGCAGTTCTTC
CASSFGSGGGNEQFF
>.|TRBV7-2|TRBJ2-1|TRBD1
TGTGCCAGCAGCTTCGACAGGGGGACTGAGCAGTTCTTC
CASSFDRGTEQFF